This T cell receptor beta chain was obtained from a study of blood T cell repertoires in COVID-19. The V gene's germline CDR1 is WNHNN and CDR2 SYGVQD (reference sequence). The CDR3 spans 19 residues. Trimming took off 0 bases at V and 1 base at J, with 21 bases between the two ends. TCRdb's table, derived via immunoSEQ multiplex PCR, lists solely in-frame clones and lacks some. Of some 200,000 clones in the sample, almost 85% are singletons; the top ten hold approximately 12%. V is TRBV10-1 and J is TRBJ2-5, with D perhaps matching TRBD2 (5 bases). This sequence was found in a woman in her thirties or forties with acute or convalescent COVID-19. The sample was peripheral blood. The CDR3 coding sequence is TGCGCCAGCAGTGAGTCCCCCTTCGGGAATTATGACGCCCAAGAGACCCAGTACTTC. This encodes CASSESPFGNYDAQETQYF.